This T cell receptor (beta chain) is from a study of T cell responses to AZD1222 COVID-19 vaccine. Findings and limits, study-wide: Reports say nearly half of spike-specific TCRs go after unmutated variant regions.

There are a few counts of this clone. The antigen is not known. Clones were read by immunoSEQ multiplex PCR, and TCRdb kept only the in-frame ones, dropping some. Among 95,000 to 110,000 clones listed, around 90% were seen once. From germline, CDR1 is SGHRS and CDR2 YFSETQ. The J segment lost 0 bases and the V segment lost 1 base, leaving 4 bases of the junction unmatched. CDR3 length equals 16 residues. The study pooled second doses at about 4 or about 12 weeks. The origin of this receptor is an adult who received the AZD1222 COVID-19 vaccine. The chain is built from TRBV5-1 and TRBJ2-1, with TRBD1 matching 7 bases. The specimen comprised peripheral blood, sampled 28 days after the second AZD1222 dose. The CDR3, as DNA: TGCGCCAGCAGCTTGTTTCGGGACAGCTCCTACAATGAGCAGTTCTTC. Its protein is CASSLFRDSSYNEQFF.